This record concerns one TCR beta chain sequence. The data are from a study of OX40 agonist ivuxolimab in advanced cancers. Measured with immunoSEQ multiplex PCR; TCRdb has only the in-frame clones, and not every one. The sample carries about 68,000 clones, around 80% recorded once. The CDR3 has 15 amino acids. Unmatched junction bases numbered 3, after V lost 4 bases and J lost 1 base. Per the germline V gene, CDR1 is ENHRY and CDR2 is SYGVKD. The chain employs TRBV10-3 and TRBJ2-2; 7 bases line up with TRBD2. This specimen consisted of CD4+ or CD8+ T cells sorted from blood, obtained in a trial of the OX40 agonist ivuxolimab. This TCR derives from an adult with an advanced solid tumor such as melanoma, head and neck, liver or kidney cancer. CDR3 sequence (DNA): TGTGCCATCAGTGTCGGGGGGATGAACACCGGGGAGCTGTTTTTT. As protein: CAISVGGMNTGELFF.